This entry lists 16 T cell receptor beta chains sequenced from one sample in a study of blood T cell repertoires in COVID-19. TCRdb keeps only in-frame clones here, not all; method: immunoSEQ multiplex PCR. The sample lists approximately 300,000 clones; less than 85% were seen once. Sequencing was done on a sample of PBMCs or T cells enriched from blood (not recorded which). Every receptor here comes from a woman aged 25 to 39 who had been exposed to COVID-19.

The V call is TRBV10-2, the J call TRBJ2-2, with 8 bases lining up with TRBD1. There are 14 residues in the CDR3. The V gene end was trimmed by 6 bases and the J gene end by 5 bases; junction bases not matched to a gene: 5. The germline V gene has CDR1 WSHSY and CDR2 SAAADI. The CDR3 reads CASRGQGGTGELFF. As DNA, the CDR3 is TGCGCCAGCAGAGGACAGGGCGGGACCGGGGAGCTGTTTTTT.

J is TRBJ2-3 and V is TRBV2; D possibly corresponds to TRBD1 (6 bases). This CDR3 has 15 residues. V gave up 2 bases and J gave up 2 bases, with 11 bases separating them. Germline V gene lookup returns CDR1 SNHLY and CDR2 FYNNEI. Here the CDR3 DNA reads TGTGCCAGCAGTGAACGCAGGGGATCCACAGATACGCAGTATTTT. This codes for CASSERRGSTDTQYF.

The V gene is TRBV2, the J gene TRBJ2-2, with a possible D match to TRBD2 (6 bases). Per the germline V gene, CDR1 is SNHLY and CDR2 is FYNNEI. The V and J ends lost 0 bases and 4 bases respectively, with 12 bases between them. The CDR3 is made up of 16 amino acids. CDR3 nucleotides: TGTGCCAGCAGTGAAGCGCGAGGGAGGAGCACCGGGGAGCTGTTTTTT. Amino acids: CASSEARGRSTGELFF.

With regard to this clone: Other nucleotide sequences from this sample produce the same CDR3. The CDR3 DNA follows: TGTGCCAGCAGCCTGGACAGGGGTGAAAAACTGTTTTTT. This codes for CASSLDRGEKLFF. The rearrangement links TRBV6-5 to TRBJ1-4, with TRBD1 matching over 9 bases. V lost 6 bases and J lost 7; bases outside the gene matches: 3. This CDR3 has 13 residues. Germline V CDR1 and CDR2: MNHEY, SVGAGI.

As for this clone: The DNA is left out, because the CDR3 cannot be placed on it with certainty; the CDR3 is given as TCRdb lists it. The V and J genes are TRBV12-3 or TRBV12-4 and TRBJ1-3; no DNA check was done on the table's D call, TRBD1. The CDR3 length equals 13 residues, ends included. The CDR3 is CASSLVGEGAQDF.

The V gene is TRBV28, the J gene TRBJ2-2; TRBD1 might be the D (6 bases). The CDR3 length is 12 residues. Germline assignment: CDR1 MDHEN and CDR2 SYDVKM. Trimming took off 10 bases at V and 7 bases at J, with 13 bases between the two ends. The CDR3 reads CATLTGIGELFF. As DNA, the CDR3 is TGTGCCACGCTCACAGGGATCGGGGAGCTGTTTTTT.

The genes are TRBV6-2 or TRBV6-3 and TRBJ2-1, with 8 positions matching TRBD2. V was clipped by 0 bases and J by 9 bases; unmatched bases: 13. Looked up from germline, CDR1 is MNHEY and CDR2 is SVGEGT. The CDR3 extends over 17 amino acids. CDR3 in amino acids: CASSYSIRAGVAGEQFF. For the CDR3, the DNA is TGTGCCAGCAGTTACTCGATCCGAGCGGGGGTCGCCGGTGAGCAGTTCTTC.

This clone was counted only a few times. The chain uses TRBV7-9 and TRBJ1-2; tentative D call: TRBD1 (6 bases). With 9 bases removed from V and 4 bases from J, the gap between germline ends came to 24 bases. Germline lookup yields CDR1 SEHNR and CDR2 FQNEAQ (reference sequence). The CDR3 is 16 amino acids. The DNA of the CDR3 is TGTGCCAGGGATAGCGAAGGACCACAGGGAGCCTATGGCTACACCTTC. It yields the protein CARDSEGPQGAYGYTF.

The CDR3 coding sequence is TGCAGCGTTAGGATCCGTAACAGGGGCTACGAGCAGTACTTC. Its protein is CSVRIRNRGYEQYF. The chain carries TRBV29-1 and TRBJ2-7; 7 positions match TRBD1. In germline, CDR1 is SQVTM, CDR2 ANQGSEA. The CDR3 runs 14 residues. J was trimmed by 3 bases and V by 5 bases; bases with no gene match: 10.

This rearrangement joins TRBV28 to TRBJ1-2; D remains ambiguous. The V gene lost 6 bases and the J gene lost 4 bases, with 18 bases spanning the gap. From germline, CDR1 is MDHEN and CDR2 SYDVKM. The CDR3 loop spans 15 amino acids. The CDR3 DNA follows: TGTGCCAGCAGCCTCCAACCCGAGGGCCTCTATGGCTACACCTTC. This sequence encodes CASSLQPEGLYGYTF.

The chain joins TRBV5-5 to TRBJ1-2; 7 bases agree with TRBD1. J gave up 8 bases and V 0 bases, and 7 bases lay outside the gene matches. Per the germline V gene, CDR1 is SGHKS and CDR2 is YYEKEE (reference sequence). The CDR3 is 14 amino acids. CDR3 amino acids: CASSLEGQSLGYTF. As DNA, the CDR3 is TGTGCCAGCAGCTTGGAGGGACAGTCCCTAGGCTACACCTTC.

The gene calls are TRBV5-1 and TRBJ1-2; 7 positions agree with TRBD1. The CDR3 is 16 residues long. Losses at the gene ends were 1 base for V and 0 bases for J; bases not matched to a gene: 6. Germline values: CDR1 SGHRS, CDR2 YFSETQ. CDR3 coding DNA: TGCGCCAGCAGCTTGTTGTCGGGACAGACTAACTATGGCTACACCTTC. Translating gives CASSLLSGQTNYGYTF.

This rearrangement joins TRBV5-1 to TRBJ1-1; 9 bases are a match to TRBD1. CDR3 length: 15 residues. With 5 bases clipped from V and 4 bases from J, the junction kept 9 bases outside the gene matches. From germline, CDR1 is SGHRS and CDR2 YFSETQ. The CDR3 region is CASRVGTGTATEAFF. The CDR3 region has the DNA TGCGCCAGCAGGGTCGGGACAGGGACGGCCACTGAAGCTTTCTTT.

The rearrangement uses TRBV9 and TRBJ1-3; 8 bases line up with TRBD1. Germline-derived CDR1 and CDR2 are SGDLS and YYNGEE. J lost 5 bases, V lost 0 bases, and 4 bases had no gene match. The CDR3 consists of 15 residues. In DNA, the CDR3 is TGTGCCAGCAGCGTAGATGGCAGGGGGCGAAACACCATATATTTT. Protein: CASSVDGRGRNTIYF.

The chain is built from TRBV7-8 and TRBJ1-5; D perhaps matches TRBD1 (5 bases). The length of the CDR3 is 14 residues. Trimming pared 0 bases from V and 7 bases from J, leaving 10 bases between. Germline V gives CDR1 SGHVS, CDR2 FQNEAQ. This CDR3 reads CASSLAGAGQPQHF. The CDR3 DNA is TGTGCCAGCAGCTTAGCAGGGGCTGGGCAGCCCCAGCATTTT.

The V gene is TRBV6-5, the J gene TRBJ2-7; TRBD2 matches at 7 bases. Germline V gene data show CDR1 as MNHEY and CDR2 as SVGAGI. The V and J ends lost 10 bases and 4 bases, in that order; junction bases with no gene match: 7. CDR3 length equals 12 residues. CDR3 residues: CATLGGVYEQYF. DNA of the CDR3: TGTGCCACCCTGGGGGGGGTTTACGAGCAGTACTTC.